This T cell receptor (beta chain) was obtained from a study of technical replicates of blood from a handful of donors. The CDR3 runs to 17 residues. V trimming: 3 bases; J trimming: 1 base; junction bases outside the gene matches: 8. Germline V lookup: CDR1 SGDLS, CDR2 YYNGEE. Profiling relied on immunoSEQ multiplex PCR, and the TCRdb table lists in-frame clones only, not all of them. Counted here are under 80,000 clones, about 96% occurring once; the ten biggest clones make up 0.2% to 0.25%. Sequencing was carried out using T cells isolated from PBMCs. V usage is TRBV9 and J usage is TRBJ1-3; 9 positions match TRBD1. The receptor's source is a human donor in good health. The CDR3 DNA is TGTGCCAGCAGCGCAGGACAGGGGCCTCGTTCTGGAAACACCATATATTTT. This codes for CASSAGQGPRSGNTIYF.